The sequence of this TCR beta chain was determined in a study of cytomegalovirus exposure and HLA in healthy donors. Study results and limitations: Earlier analysis looked at TCR beta V segments, and most were productive about 90% or about 30% of the time.

Amplification used 60 Vbeta primers and 13 Jbeta primers. TCRdb's table, derived via immunoSEQ multiplex PCR, lists solely in-frame clones and lacks some. The sample has 150,000 to 200,000 clones; around 75% are singletons. In the case of this clone: Its antigen is still unknown.

CDR1 and CDR2 (germline): MGHRA, YSYEKL. The CDR3 sequence is 17 residues long. V was pared by 4 bases and J by 3 bases, with 21 bases between. Sequencing was done on a sample of PBMCs. This sequence joins TRBV4-1 and TRBJ1-2, with D perhaps TRBD1 (6 bases). This TCR was sampled from a woman between 45 and 65 years old in good health and CMV-seronegative. The CDR3 reads CASSPDGGGITDYGYTF. As DNA, the CDR3 is TGCGCCAGCAGCCCGGATGGGGGGGGCATTACGGACTATGGCTACACCTTC.